This entry lists 25 T cell receptor beta chains sequenced from one sample in a study of shared clonotypes between healthy human individuals. Profiling relied on immunoSEQ multiplex PCR, and the TCRdb table lists in-frame clones only, not all of them. The sample records 2.5 million or so clones, around 90% being singletons. Source material: naive CD4+ T cells sorted from blood. As for subset: CD45RA+ positively selected. These receptors were taken from a man aged 18-30 years in good health.

The rearrangement joins TRBV7-9 to TRBJ1-1, with D tentatively TRBD1 (5 bases). Germline CDR1 SEHNR, CDR2 FQNEAQ (reference sequence). The CDR3 totals 13 residues. Trimming cost V 5 bases and J 6 bases, with 13 bases left between them. Here the CDR3 reads CASSLNGAAEAFF. The CDR3 coding sequence is TGTGCCAGCAGCCTAAACGGGGCGGCTGAAGCTTTCTTT.

The V call is TRBV7-9, the J call TRBJ2-6; D remains unclear. In germline, CDR1 is SEHNR, CDR2 FQNEAQ (reference sequence). This CDR3 is built from 19 residues. V was trimmed by 0 bases and J by 5 bases, leaving 20 bases between them. The CDR3 loop reads CASSLALTSPSVWANVLTF. In DNA, the CDR3 is TGTGCCAGCAGCTTAGCACTTACCTCGCCCTCTGTCTGGGCCAACGTCCTGACTTTC.

The chain recombines TRBV18 with TRBJ2-7; 7 bases map to TRBD2. CDR1 and CDR2 (germline): KGHSH, LQKENI. V lost 3 bases, J lost 1 base, and 6 bases stayed unmatched. CDR3 length: 15 residues. CDR3 sequence: CASSPWGGPSYEQYF. The CDR3 region has the DNA TGTGCCAGCTCACCGTGGGGGGGACCGTCCTACGAGCAGTACTTC. The full variable domain, its missing parts supplied by reference TRBV18 and TRBJ2-7, is NAGVMQNPRHLVRRRGQEARLRCSPMKGHSHVYWYRQLPEEGLKFMVYLQKENIIDESGMPKERFSAEFPKEGPSILRIQQVVRGDSAAYFCASSPWGGPSYEQYFGPGTRLTVT.

In regard to this clone: This CDR3 is also generated by other DNA sequences in the sample. The chain employs TRBV5-1 and TRBJ2-7; 9 nucleotides match TRBD1. The V segment lost 4 bases and the J segment 5 bases; nucleotides outside the gene matches: 7. Germline CDR1 SGHRS, CDR2 YFSETQ. The CDR3 totals 14 residues. CDR3 DNA sequence: TGCGCCAGCAGCCCGGGACAGGGTACCGACGAGCAGTACTTC. Residues: CASSPGQGTDEQYF.

CDR3 sequence (DNA): TGTGCCAGCAGCCAAGTGTGGGGGACTGAAGCTTTCTTT. Translation gives CASSQVWGTEAFF. The rearrangement links TRBV14 to TRBJ1-1, with D possibly TRBD1 on 5 matching bases. This CDR3 has 13 amino acids. Looked up from germline, CDR1 is SGHDN and CDR2 is FVKESK. The V end was cut by 1 base, the J end by 5 bases, with 8 bases between.

About this clone: Other DNA sequences in the same sample also yield this CDR3. The V call is TRBV6-1, the J call TRBJ1-3, with D unresolved. CDR1 and CDR2 (germline): MNHNS, SASEGT. The CDR3 extends over 15 amino acids. The V end was cut by 3 bases, the J end by 0 bases, with 9 bases between. For the CDR3, the DNA is TGTGCCAGCAGTGAGAGCCGGATCTCTGGAAACACCATATATTTT. Translating gives CASSESRISGNTIYF.

The CDR3 DNA is TGTGCCAGCAGCAGGAGACTAGCGGACACCGGGGAGCTGTTTTTT. It yields the protein CASSRRLADTGELFF. The chain links TRBV11-2 to TRBJ2-2, with TRBD2 matching 9 bases. The junction had 4 bases not matched to a gene; V was cut back by 5 bases and J by 3 bases. This CDR3 has 15 amino acids. Per the germline V gene, CDR1 is SGHAT and CDR2 is FQNNGV.

V gene TRBV7-9 combines with J gene TRBJ2-6, with 8 bases lining up with TRBD1. Losses at the gene ends were 5 bases for V and 1 base for J; bases not matched to a gene: 10. Looked up from germline, CDR1 is SEHNR and CDR2 is FQNEAQ (reference sequence). This CDR3 comprises 18 residues. As DNA, the CDR3 is TGTGCCAGCAGCCACCGGGACAGGCAATTTTCTGGGGCCAACGTCCTGACTTTC. It is translated as CASSHRDRQFSGANVLTF.

The chain recombines TRBV7-8 with TRBJ2-3; D could derive from TRBD1 or TRBD2 (6 bases each). Germline V gene lookup returns CDR1 SGHVS and CDR2 FQNEAQ. Deletions cut 2 bases from V and 3 bases from J, with 12 bases between. This CDR3 has 15 residues. The CDR3 is CASSLSGAGTDTQYF. In nucleotides, the CDR3 is TGTGCCAGCAGCTTATCGGGGGCCGGGACAGATACGCAGTATTTT. Supplemented by reference TRBV7-8 and TRBJ2-3, the full variable domain reads GAGVSQSPRYKVAKRGQDVALRCDPISGHVSLFWYQQALGQGPEFLTYFQNEAQLDKSGLPSDRFFAERPEGSVSTLKIQRTQQEDSAVYLCASSLSGAGTDTQYFGPGTRLTVL.

V gene TRBV6-5 combines with J gene TRBJ1-6; maybe TRBD1 (6 bases). V shed 6 bases and J shed 6 bases, with 12 bases lying between them. This CDR3 has 14 amino acids. The germline V gene encodes CDR1 MNHEY and CDR2 SVGAGI. The CDR3 nucleotides read TGTGCCAGCAGAAAGGACAGTTTTAATTCACCCCTCCACTTT. This translates into CASRKDSFNSPLHF.

V gene TRBV4-3 combines with J gene TRBJ1-2, with D possibly matching TRBD1 (5 bases). This CDR3 region has 17 residues. Germline-derived CDR1 and CDR2 are LGHNA and YSLEER. Trimming cost V 0 bases and J 4 bases, with 18 bases left between them. CDR3 DNA: TGCGCCAGCAGCCAAGATATTGGCCGGGGACCCTTCTATGGCTACACCTTC. The encoded protein is CASSQDIGRGPFYGYTF.

The chain employs TRBV6-1 and TRBJ1-6; 9 bases line up with TRBD1. Germline-derived CDR1 and CDR2 are MNHNS and SASEGT. The CDR3 has 13 amino acids. After removal of 6 bases from V and 6 bases from J, the junction contained 0 bases not matched to a gene. The CDR3 loop reads CASRDRGNSPLHF. The CDR3 region has the DNA TGTGCCAGCAGGGACAGGGGTAATTCACCCCTCCACTTT.

This sequence joins TRBV7-3 and TRBJ2-2; the D gene is possibly TRBD1 (5 bases). V gave up 5 bases and J gave up 5 bases, with 21 bases separating them. Germline V CDR1 and CDR2: SGHTA, FQGTGA. CDR3 length: 17 amino acids. CDR3 nucleotide sequence: TGTGCCAGCAGCCTAGGGAATGCAGGGTTGGGAACCGGGGAGCTGTTTTTT. As protein: CASSLGNAGLGTGELFF. Looking up the rest from reference TRBV7-3 and TRBJ2-2 gives the full variable domain: GAGVSQTPSNKVTEKGKYVELRCDPISGHTALYWYRQSLGQGPEFLIYFQGTGAADDSGLPNDRFFAVRPEGSVSTLKIQRTERGDSAVYLCASSLGNAGLGTGELFFGEGSRLTVL.

J is TRBJ2-5 and V is TRBV4-1; D not certain. The V end lost 2 bases, the J end lost 7 bases, and 8 bases lay between the germline ends. CDR1 is MGHRA, CDR2 YSYEKL, per germline. The CDR3 is 12 residues long. The CDR3 spells CASSQTTGTQYF. The CDR3 region has the DNA TGCGCCAGCAGCCAAACGACTGGGACCCAGTACTTC.

To note about this clone: Other DNA sequences in the same sample also yield this CDR3. This chain joins TRBV18 and TRBJ2-2; a possible D gene is TRBD1 (5 bases). Trimming shortened V by 3 bases and J by 2 bases, and 7 bases separated the two germline ends. CDR3 length equals 14 residues. CDR1 is KGHSH, CDR2 LQKENI, per germline. The CDR3 sequence: CASSPQGNTGELFF. CDR3 coding DNA: TGTGCCAGCTCACCGCAGGGTAACACCGGGGAGCTGTTTTTT.

V is TRBV7-2 and J is TRBJ2-1; 7 bases align to TRBD1. Germline CDR1 is SGHTA and CDR2 is FQGNSA. The CDR3 runs to 13 residues. The junction had 5 bases not matched to a gene; V was cut back by 5 bases and J by 7 bases. CDR3 nucleotides: TGTGCCAGCAGCCAGGGACAGTGGAATGAGCAGTTCTTC. The encoded protein is CASSQGQWNEQFF.

V gene TRBV9 combines with J gene TRBJ1-4; possibly TRBD1 for D (5 bases). Germline V gene sequence: CDR1 SGDLS, CDR2 YYNGEE. The length of the CDR3 is 14 residues. Trimming pared 10 bases from V and 8 bases from J, leaving 21 bases between. This chain's CDR3 is CASSGWGASEKLFF. For the CDR3, the DNA is TGTGCCTCATCCGGTTGGGGCGCCTCGGAAAAACTGTTTTTT.

This clone was recorded once. This chain links TRBV7-9 with TRBJ2-3, with D hard to call. V was clipped by 1 base and J by 4 bases, with 15 bases between them. The CDR3 contains 16 residues. Germline values: CDR1 SEHNR, CDR2 FQNEAQ (reference sequence). The CDR3 DNA is TGTGCCAGCAGCTTAGTAGGGCATGGAGCAGCAGATACGCAGTATTTT. Encoded protein: CASSLVGHGAADTQYF.

The rearrangement joins TRBV7-2 to TRBJ2-3; 8 bases align to TRBD2. CDR1 and CDR2 from the germline V gene are SGHTA and FQGNSA. This CDR3 contains 17 residues. J lost 6 bases, V lost 5 bases, and 16 bases had no gene match. The CDR3 nucleotides read TGTGCCAGCAGCCCCCTCCAGGATAGCGGGATTGGTGATACGCAGTATTTT. Translated, it gives CASSPLQDSGIGDTQYF.

The chain joins TRBV2 to TRBJ1-2; the match to TRBD1 covers 7 bases. CDR3 length: 13 residues. Germline-derived CDR1 and CDR2 are SNHLY and FYNNEI. V gave up 8 bases and J gave up 2 bases; unmatched junction bases: 5. The CDR3 sequence is CASRDSINYGYTF. In DNA, the CDR3 is TGTGCCAGCCGGGACAGCATCAACTATGGCTACACCTTC.

The CDR3 sequence: CASSLGMSPYEQFF. The CDR3 region has the DNA TGTGCCAGCAGCTTAGGTATGTCCCCTTATGAGCAGTTCTTC. V gene TRBV7-9 combines with J gene TRBJ2-1; no definite D call. V was trimmed by 1 base and J by 8 bases, leaving 12 bases between them. Germline values: CDR1 SEHNR, CDR2 FQNEAQ (reference sequence). The CDR3 is made up of 14 amino acids.

This chain links TRBV2 with TRBJ2-3; D unclear. This CDR3 has 12 residues. Germline V gives CDR1 SNHLY, CDR2 FYNNEI. The V end lost 8 bases, the J end lost 2 bases, and 8 bases lay between the germline ends. Here the CDR3 DNA reads TGTGCCAGCGTGTTCAACACAGATACGCAGTATTTT. Protein sequence: CASVFNTDTQYF.

The CDR3 reads CASSFGQGRANYGYTF. The CDR3, as DNA: TGTGCCAGCAGCTTTGGACAGGGAAGGGCTAACTATGGCTACACCTTC. V usage is TRBV7-9 and J usage is TRBJ1-2; 8 bases agree with TRBD1. The CDR3 length is 16 residues. J gave up 0 bases and V 3 bases, and 6 bases lay outside the gene matches. Germline CDR1 reads SEHNR; CDR2 reads FQNEAQ (reference sequence).

The V call is TRBV14, the J call TRBJ1-1; D is uncertain. This CDR3 is 15 amino acids long. V was pared by 4 bases and J by 4 bases, with 16 bases between. The germline V gene has CDR1 SGHDN and CDR2 FVKESK. CDR3 DNA: TGTGCCAGCAGCCGCCCGGGATCCCGAGTCACTGAAGCTTTCTTT. Its protein is CASSRPGSRVTEAFF.

This chain uses TRBV28 with TRBJ1-4, with D unresolved. In germline, CDR1 is MDHEN, CDR2 SYDVKM. Trimming pared 5 bases from V and 8 bases from J, leaving 15 bases between. CDR3 length: 14 amino acids. The CDR3 DNA is TGTGCCAGCAGTCCCCGGTTGGGTCTGGAAAAACTGTTTTTT. It yields the protein CASSPRLGLEKLFF.